At least ten counts were recorded for the clone carrying this TCR beta chain. The source of the sample is a study of Ad26.COV2.S vaccination and SARS-CoV-2 variants. Treatment reported: some 19 received Ad26.COV2.S at low or high dose, single or two shots; about 5 received placebo; per-sample allocation not given. The study sampled participants on day 63 after the first vaccine or placebo injection. Clones were sequenced by immunoSEQ multiplex PCR, and TCRdb holds only the in-frame ones, with some missing. This repertoire shows 300,000 to 400,000 clones, roughly 91% found once; its top ten account for about 3%. This sequence was found in a person aged 18-65 years who received the Ad26.COV2.S COVID-19 vaccine or a placebo. The sequencing here drew on peripheral blood, taken in a trial of Ad26.COV2.S vaccine versus placebo.

CDR3 protein: CASSSSGTGVYEQYF. Written as DNA, the CDR3 is TGTGCCAGCAGCTCGTCCGGGACAGGGGTTTACGAGCAGTACTTC. The rearrangement joins TRBV7-9 to TRBJ2-7; TRBD1 agrees at 10 bases. The CDR3 totals 15 residues. Germline values: CDR1 SEHNR, CDR2 FQNEAQ (reference sequence). The V gene end was trimmed by 4 bases and the J gene end by 4 bases; junction bases not matched to a gene: 7.